The source of this T cell receptor beta chain is a study of blood T cell dynamics during melanoma immunotherapy. Study background: Standard first-line treatment here was pembrolizumab or nivolumab plus ipilimumab in metastatic melanoma.

Each bulk PBMC sample had about 350 ng DNA loaded. The data were produced by immunoSEQ multiplex PCR, yet TCRdb's version contains in-frame clones alone and is incomplete. The repertoire consists of more than 13,000 clones, with about nine tenths occurring once and the leading ten covering 4% to 5.5%. After removal of 0 bases from V and 8 bases from J, the junction contained 2 bases not matched to a gene. The CDR3 is made up of 15 amino acids. Germline CDR1 MRHNA, CDR2 SNTAGT. Time point indicated: week 3, after first cycle of checkpoint inhibitor. One draw preceded checkpoint blockade; another followed its first cycle at week 3. Response was assessed by RECIST 1.1 at 12 weeks, except a couple of rapid progressors.

V and J are TRBV6-4 and TRBJ2-1, with 12 bases matching TRBD2. The clonotype originates from a human donor with melanoma. The sequencing here drew on blood, taken from a patient treated with checkpoint blockade. The CDR3, as DNA: TGTGCCAGCAGTGACTCGACTAGCGGGAGTGATGAGCAGTTCTTC. Amino acid sequence: CASSDSTSGSDEQFF.